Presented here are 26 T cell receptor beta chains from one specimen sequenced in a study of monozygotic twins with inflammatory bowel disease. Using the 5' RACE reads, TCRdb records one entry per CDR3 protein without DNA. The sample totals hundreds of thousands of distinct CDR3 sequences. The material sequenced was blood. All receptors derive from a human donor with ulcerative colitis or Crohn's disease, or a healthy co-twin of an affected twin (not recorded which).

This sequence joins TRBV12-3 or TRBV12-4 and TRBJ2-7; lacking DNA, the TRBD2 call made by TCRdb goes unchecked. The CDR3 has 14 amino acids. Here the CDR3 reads CASSPRLAAYEQYF.

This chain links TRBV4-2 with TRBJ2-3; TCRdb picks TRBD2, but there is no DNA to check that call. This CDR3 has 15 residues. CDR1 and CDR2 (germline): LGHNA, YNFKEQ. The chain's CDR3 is CASSYSGVGADTQYF.

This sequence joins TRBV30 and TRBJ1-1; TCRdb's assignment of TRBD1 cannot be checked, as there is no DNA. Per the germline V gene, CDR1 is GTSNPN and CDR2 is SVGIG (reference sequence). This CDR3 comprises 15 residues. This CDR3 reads CAWSITGKPNTEAFF.

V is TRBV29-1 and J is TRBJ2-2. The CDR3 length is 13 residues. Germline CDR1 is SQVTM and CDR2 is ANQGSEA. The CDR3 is CSALGQNTGELFF.

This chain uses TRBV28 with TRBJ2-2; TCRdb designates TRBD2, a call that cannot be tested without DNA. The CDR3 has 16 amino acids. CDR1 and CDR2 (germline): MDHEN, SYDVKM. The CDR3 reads CASRETLNRNTGELFF.

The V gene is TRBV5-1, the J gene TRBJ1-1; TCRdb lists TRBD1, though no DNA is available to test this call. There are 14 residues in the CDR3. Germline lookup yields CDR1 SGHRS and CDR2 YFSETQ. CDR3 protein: CASSLTGGRLEAFF.

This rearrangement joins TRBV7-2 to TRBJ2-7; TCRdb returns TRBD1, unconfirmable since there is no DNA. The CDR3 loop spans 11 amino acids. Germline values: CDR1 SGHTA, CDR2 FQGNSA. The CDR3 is CASSSGGWEYF.

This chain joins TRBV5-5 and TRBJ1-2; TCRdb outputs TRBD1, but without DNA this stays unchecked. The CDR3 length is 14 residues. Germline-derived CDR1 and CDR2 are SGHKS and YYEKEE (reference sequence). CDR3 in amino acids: CASSTRQGNYGYTF.

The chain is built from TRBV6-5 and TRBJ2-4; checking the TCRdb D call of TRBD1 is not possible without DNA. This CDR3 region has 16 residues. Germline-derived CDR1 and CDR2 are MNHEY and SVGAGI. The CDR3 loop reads CASSYSVQGAKNIQYF.

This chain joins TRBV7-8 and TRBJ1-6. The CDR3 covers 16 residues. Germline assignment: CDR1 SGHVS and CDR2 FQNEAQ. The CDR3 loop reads CASSLVGGNYNSPLHF.

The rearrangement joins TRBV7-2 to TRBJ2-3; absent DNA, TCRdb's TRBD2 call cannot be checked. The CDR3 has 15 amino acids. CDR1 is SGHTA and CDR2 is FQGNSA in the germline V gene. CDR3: CASSPAFIGTDTQYF.

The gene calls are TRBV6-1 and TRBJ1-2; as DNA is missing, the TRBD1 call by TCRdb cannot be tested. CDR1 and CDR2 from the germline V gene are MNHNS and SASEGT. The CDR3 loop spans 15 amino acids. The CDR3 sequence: CASSPWTGHNYGYTF.

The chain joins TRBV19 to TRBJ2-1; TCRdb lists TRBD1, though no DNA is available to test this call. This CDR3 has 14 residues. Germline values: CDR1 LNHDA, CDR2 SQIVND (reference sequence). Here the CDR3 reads CASGWGGLYNEQFF.

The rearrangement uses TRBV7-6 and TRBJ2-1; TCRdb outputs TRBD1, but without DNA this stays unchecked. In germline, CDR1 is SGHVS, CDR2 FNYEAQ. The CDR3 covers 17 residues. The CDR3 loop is CASSLASPYGLYNEQFF.

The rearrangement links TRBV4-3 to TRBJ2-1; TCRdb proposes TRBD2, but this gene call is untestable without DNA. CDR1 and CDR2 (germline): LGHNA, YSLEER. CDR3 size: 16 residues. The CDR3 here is CASSPRGTSGYNEQFF.

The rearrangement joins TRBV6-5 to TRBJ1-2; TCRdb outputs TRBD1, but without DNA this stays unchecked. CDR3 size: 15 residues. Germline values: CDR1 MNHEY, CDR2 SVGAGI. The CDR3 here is CASSYMDSFNYGYTF.

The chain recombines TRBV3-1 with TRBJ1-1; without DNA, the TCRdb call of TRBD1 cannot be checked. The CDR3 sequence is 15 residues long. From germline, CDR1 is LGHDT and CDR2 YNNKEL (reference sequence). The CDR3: CASSHQGQMNTEAFF.

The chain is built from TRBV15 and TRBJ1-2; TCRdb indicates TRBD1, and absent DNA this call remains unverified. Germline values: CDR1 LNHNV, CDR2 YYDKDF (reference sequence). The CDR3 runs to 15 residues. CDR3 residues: CATSSLTQELDGYTF.

The CDR3 reads CASSLYFGQGVNIQYF. The V gene is TRBV5-1, the J gene TRBJ2-4; the TCRdb call, TRBD1, lacks DNA for checking. Germline loops: CDR1 SGHRS, CDR2 YFSETQ. This CDR3 comprises 16 residues. The whole variable domain, remainder taken from reference TRBV5-1 and TRBJ2-4, is KAGVTQTPRYLIKTRGQQVTLSCSPISGHRSVSWYQQTPGQGLQFLFEYFSETQRNKGNFPGRFSGRQFSNSRSEMNVSTLELGDSALYLCASSLYFGQGVNIQYFGAGTRLSVL.

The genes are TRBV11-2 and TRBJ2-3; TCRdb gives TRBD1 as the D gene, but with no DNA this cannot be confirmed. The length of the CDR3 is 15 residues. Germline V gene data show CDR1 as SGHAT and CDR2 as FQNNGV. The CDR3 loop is CASSIRDRGIDTQYF.

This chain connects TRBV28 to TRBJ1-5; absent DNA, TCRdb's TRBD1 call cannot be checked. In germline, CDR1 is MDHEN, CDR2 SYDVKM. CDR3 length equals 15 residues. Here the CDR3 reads CASGGTPYSNQPQHF.

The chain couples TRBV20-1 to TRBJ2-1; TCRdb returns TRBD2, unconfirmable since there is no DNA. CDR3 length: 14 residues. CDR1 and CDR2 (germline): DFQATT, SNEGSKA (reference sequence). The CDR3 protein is CSAMSSGRSNEQFF.

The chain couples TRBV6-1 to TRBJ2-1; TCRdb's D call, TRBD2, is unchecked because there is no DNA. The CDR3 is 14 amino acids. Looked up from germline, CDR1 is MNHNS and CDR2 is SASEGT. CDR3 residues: CGRLAGVFLNEQFF.

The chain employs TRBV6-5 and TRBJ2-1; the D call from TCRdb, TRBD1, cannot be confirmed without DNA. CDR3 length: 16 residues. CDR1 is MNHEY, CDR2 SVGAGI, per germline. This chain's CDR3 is CASSTRRTGSYNEQFF.

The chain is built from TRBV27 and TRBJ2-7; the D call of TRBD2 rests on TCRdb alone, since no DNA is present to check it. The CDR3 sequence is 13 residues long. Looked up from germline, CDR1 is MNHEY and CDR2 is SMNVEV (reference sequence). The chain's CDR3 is CASSRFSAYEQYF.

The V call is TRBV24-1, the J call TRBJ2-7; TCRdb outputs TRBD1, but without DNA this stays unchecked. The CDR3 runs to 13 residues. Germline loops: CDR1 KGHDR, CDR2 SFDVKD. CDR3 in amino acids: CATSEGQYYEQYF.